This entry concerns a single TCR beta chain. This clone's antigen is unknown. It has no much larger one-base neighbor in the sample; base qualities were not kept. These data belong to a study of PD-L1 blockade in urothelial cancer (TCRdb year 2017). Study-level background: All patients started therapy in about 2014 and received atezolizumab 1,200 mg intravenously every 3 weeks. Whole exome sequencing and RNA sequencing of pretreatment tumors were performed alongside TCR sequencing in the same patients. About 85% of the roughly 30 patients were males with bladder-origin urothelial cancer, and about 65% of the 29 reported a prior smoking history. An ECOG performance status of 0 or 1 was recorded for the patients, and 0 to 3 prior chemotherapy regimens had been received by the patients. Blood samples yielded a median of around 150,000 T cells and more than 80,000 unique TCRs, with median clonality 0.080. Durable clinical benefit was achieved by nine patients but not by the remaining 20. Durable clinical benefit was defined as a progression-free survival longer than 6 months, and TCR features were additionally tested against progression-free survival and overall survival. Pretreatment blood TCR-seq was available for under 35 patients, at least one posttreatment blood collection was obtained for approximately 25 patients, and tumor TCR-seq was available for approximately 25 patients. Blood samples were analyzed 3 weeks after the start of treatment (second dose) and 6 weeks after the start of treatment. TCR sequencing covered pretreatment tumor samples and matched, serially collected peripheral blood taken before and after atezolizumab treatment. Somatic, immune and clinical correlates of response to PD-L1 blockade with atezolizumab in urothelial cancer were the focus of an exploratory multi-omic analysis.

Summary of the overall study and its limitations: Small sample size (n ≈ 28) and many exploratory analyses mean the results are intended to be hypothesis-generating. Improved progression-free and overall survival was associated with having pretreatment peripheral blood TCR clonality below the median. Among patients with durable benefit, tumor-associated TCR clones showed greater expansion in peripheral blood 3 weeks after treatment started (n = 22, p = 0.022).

To estimate absolute template abundance from read counts, synthetic TCR analog templates were spiked into each PCR. TCRbeta CDR3 regions were amplified from genomic DNA with bias-controlled V and J gene primers using the immunoSEQ assay. Sequencing of rearranged TCRbeta segments was done at approximately 20X coverage. Concerning the study's data processing: Sequencing errors were corrected by clustering, and CDR3s were annotated against IMGT so that V, D and J genes could be assigned. Only productive TCRbeta rearrangements were used in downstream analyses, excluding out-of-frame or stop-codon sequences. To compute clonality, Shannon entropy was normalized by the log of the number of unique productive sequences and then subtracted from one. Clones differing between time points or between blood and tumor were identified by Fisher's exact test with Benjamini-Hochberg correction at adjusted p below 0.01. In its TCRdb copy, this immuneACCESS table keeps in-frame sequences only and misses some clones. Where compared with another copy, unresolved V genes explain less than half of these, and the others have no known cause. Clonal size and the V and J genes are those of that table, whereas D and trimming came from the DNA. The table for this sample lists about 120,000 clones; roughly 88% of them were counted only once. About 2.4% of the sample belongs to the ten largest clones.

The sample's time point, from its label and the paper: peripheral blood 6 weeks after treatment start. A total of 29 patients with locally advanced or metastatic urothelial carcinoma, treated at Memorial Sloan Kettering on a trial protocol, made up the cohort. Peripheral blood mononuclear cells were collected pretreatment and during treatment, at between 1 and 8 total time points per patient. The Qiagen DNeasy Blood extraction kit was used to purify genomic DNA from total PBMCs and from tumor samples. PBMCs were collected pretreatment and during treatment, and were isolated and stored as previously described. The CDR3 covers 12 residues, taking in both the cysteine and the phenylalanine. CDR3 DNA is the only sequence kept; it has 36 bases, read in frame from the first base. Based on the germline V gene (reference sequence), the CDR1 and CDR2 sequences are MNHNY and SVGAGI. The germline V end is reduced by 6 bases and the J end by 11 bases; junction bases left unmatched: 7.

The source is a man in his fifties with urothelial cancer. This sequence uses TRBV6-6 and TRBJ1-1, with TRBD1 matching 9 junction bases. Sample: PBMCs, taken around atezolizumab (anti-PD-L1) treatment. At the DNA level, the sequence is TGTGCCAGCAGCCCCCCCGGACAGGGGGCTTTCTTT. Its amino acids are CASSPPGQGAFF.